Following are 11 T cell receptor beta chains from one sample sequenced in a study of blood T cells in healthy people across ages. Together with a sample-barcoded 5' primer, a J-beta primer mix was included in a second PCR lasting 7 to 11 cycles. Via MiXCR, TCRdb re-called the 5' RACE reads, giving one row per CDR3 protein. This table has about 680,000 distinct CDR3 sequences, about 52% appearing once. The sample consisted of blood. The receptors shown here come from a woman aged 55-70 years in good health.

For the CDR3, the DNA is TGCAGTGCTAGAGGCGACAGGCCGAGCTCCTATAATTCACCCCTCCACTTT. Translating gives CSARGDRPSSYNSPLHF. The V gene is TRBV20-1, the J gene TRBJ1-6, with D possibly being TRBD1 (6 bases). CDR1 is DFQATT, CDR2 SNEGSKA, per germline (reference sequence). The CDR3 spans 17 residues. Trimming left V 1 base short and J 0 bases short, with 13 bases between.

V usage is TRBV27 and J usage is TRBJ2-4; the match to TRBD1 covers 7 bases. The end of the DNA aligns better with TRBJ2-7, so the J call may be wrong. There are 15 residues in the CDR3. Germline lookup yields CDR1 MNHEY and CDR2 SMNVEV (reference sequence). DNA for the CDR3: TGTGCCAGCAGTCCAATACAGGGGATGACCTACGAGCAGTACTTC. Protein product: CASSPIQGMTYEQYF.

A few counts support this clonotype. The chain carries TRBV5-6 and TRBJ1-6, with TRBD1 as a possible D gene (6 bases). The CDR3 has 16 amino acids. Trimming removed 2 bases at V and 4 bases at J, with 13 bases between. Germline V CDR1 and CDR2: SGHDT, YYEEEE. The CDR3 here is CASSFQGPAYNSPLHF. The CDR3 nucleotides read TGTGCCAGCAGCTTCCAGGGGCCCGCATATAATTCACCCCTCCACTTT.

Only a few counts were recorded for this clonotype. This sequence joins TRBV27 and TRBJ2-1; TRBD2 might be the D (6 bases). Germline V gene data show CDR1 as MNHEY and CDR2 as SMNVEV (reference sequence). V was trimmed by 3 bases and J by 8 bases, leaving 17 bases between them. The CDR3 is 15 amino acids. This CDR3 is CASSLRRDSIHEQFF. The DNA of the CDR3 is TGTGCCAGCAGTTTGCGGCGGGACTCCATCCATGAGCAGTTCTTC.

This clonotype was counted only a few times. This rearrangement joins TRBV14 to TRBJ2-1; D is ambiguous. This CDR3 contains 13 residues. Germline CDR1 is SGHDN and CDR2 is FVKESK. Trimming pared 1 base from V and 8 bases from J, leaving 9 bases between. CDR3 nucleotides: TGTGCCAGCAGCCAAGTGGAACCTTATGAGCAGTTCTTC. Protein sequence: CASSQVEPYEQFF.

This clonotype was found many times. The chain is built from TRBV5-1 and TRBJ2-7; TRBD2 agrees at 7 bases. Germline V gene sequence: CDR1 SGHRS, CDR2 YFSETQ. The ends lost 0 bases at V and 0 bases at J; junction bases unmatched: 3. The CDR3 contains 15 residues. The CDR3 is CASSLGGSSSYEQYF. In DNA, the CDR3 is TGCGCCAGCAGCTTGGGCGGGAGTAGCTCCTACGAGCAGTACTTC.

This clonotype appeared many times. This rearrangement joins TRBV6-5 to TRBJ2-1; TRBD1 aligns across 8 bases. V was pared by 6 bases and J by 2 bases, with 6 bases of the junction left unmatched. The CDR3 is 15 residues long. CDR1 is MNHEY, CDR2 SVGAGI, per germline. In DNA form, the CDR3 reads TGTGCCAGCAGCAGGGACAGGAGGCCCTACAATGAGCAGTTCTTC. Its protein product is CASSRDRRPYNEQFF.

CDR3 protein: CASGHGLAGGRTDTQYF. CDR3 nucleotide sequence: TGTGCTAGTGGTCATGGACTAGCGGGAGGGCGCACAGATACGCAGTATTTT. J is TRBJ2-3 and V is TRBV12-5, with TRBD2 matching over 15 bases. CDR1 is LGHNT, CDR2 FRNRAP, per germline. The CDR3 has 17 residues. V lost 5 bases to trimming and J lost 1 base; unmatched junction nucleotides: 4.

This clonotype was detected ten times or more. The rearrangement joins TRBV7-2 to TRBJ1-5; maybe TRBD1 (6 bases). V dropped 5 bases and J dropped 2 bases, with 10 bases sitting between them. The germline CDR1 and CDR2 sequences are SGHTA and FQGNSA. This CDR3 region has 14 residues. In DNA form, the CDR3 reads TGTGCCAGCAGCCCCAGACAGGGCAATCAGCCCCAGCATTTT. As protein: CASSPRQGNQPQHF.

The rearrangement links TRBV7-2 to TRBJ1-4; a weak D match, TRBD1 (6 bases). The germline V and J ends were trimmed by 4 bases and 6 bases, with 15 bases remaining between them. The CDR3 sequence is 15 residues long. CDR1 SGHTA and CDR2 FQGNSA come from the germline V gene. In nucleotides, the CDR3 is TGTGCCAGCAGCTCGACAGGAGGAGAGTATGAAAAACTGTTTTTT. This gives the protein CASSSTGGEYEKLFF.

The chain is built from TRBV7-2 and TRBJ2-4, with D possibly being TRBD2 (6 bases). The CDR3 sequence is 17 residues long. Germline values: CDR1 SGHTA, CDR2 FQGNSA. Trimming cost V 7 bases and J 4 bases, with 23 bases left between them. CDR3 sequence reads: CASTFGGASVQKNIQYF. The DNA for the CDR3 is TGTGCCAGCACCTTCGGTGGGGCTAGCGTTCAAAAAAACATTCAGTACTTC.